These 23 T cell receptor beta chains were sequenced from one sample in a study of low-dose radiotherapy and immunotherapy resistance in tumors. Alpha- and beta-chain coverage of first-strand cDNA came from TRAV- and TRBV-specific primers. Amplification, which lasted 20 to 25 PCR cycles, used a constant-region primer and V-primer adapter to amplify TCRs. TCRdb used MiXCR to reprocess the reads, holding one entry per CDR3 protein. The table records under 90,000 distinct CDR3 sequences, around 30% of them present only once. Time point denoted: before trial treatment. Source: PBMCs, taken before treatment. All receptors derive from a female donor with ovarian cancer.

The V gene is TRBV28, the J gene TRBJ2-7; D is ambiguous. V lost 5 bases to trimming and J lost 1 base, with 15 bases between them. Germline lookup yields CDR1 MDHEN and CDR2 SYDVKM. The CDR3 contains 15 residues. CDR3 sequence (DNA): TGTGCCAGCAGTCGATCTACTGATCAATCCTACGAGCAGTACTTC. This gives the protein CASSRSTDQSYEQYF. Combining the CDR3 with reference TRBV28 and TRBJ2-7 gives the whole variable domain DVKVTQSSRYLVKRTGEKVFLECVQDMDHENMFWYRQDPGLGLRLIYFSYDVKMKEKGDIPEGYSVSREKKERFSLILESASTNQTSMYLCASSRSTDQSYEQYFGPGTRLTVT.

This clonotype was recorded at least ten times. As DNA, the CDR3 is TGTGCCACCAGCAGAGTGGCCGGCGGGGAGCTGTTTTTT. It is translated as CATSRVAGGELFF. V usage is TRBV15 and J usage is TRBJ2-2; D unresolved. The ends were cut back, 1 base at V and 7 bases at J, with 7 bases in the middle. The CDR3 spans 13 residues. From germline, CDR1 is LNHNV and CDR2 YYDKDF (reference sequence).

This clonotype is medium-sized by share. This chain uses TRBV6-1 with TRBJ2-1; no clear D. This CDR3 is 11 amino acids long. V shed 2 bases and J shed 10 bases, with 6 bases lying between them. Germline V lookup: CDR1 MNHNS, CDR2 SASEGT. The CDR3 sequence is CASSELWEQFF. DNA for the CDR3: TGTGCCAGCAGTGAATTGTGGGAGCAGTTCTTC.

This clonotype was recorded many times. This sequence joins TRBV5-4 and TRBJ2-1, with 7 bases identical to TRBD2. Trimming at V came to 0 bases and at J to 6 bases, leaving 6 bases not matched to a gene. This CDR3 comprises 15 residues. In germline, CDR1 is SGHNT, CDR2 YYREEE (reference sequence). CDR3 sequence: CASSLVGGGTNEQFF. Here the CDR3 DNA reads TGTGCCAGCAGCTTGGTAGGCGGGGGAACCAATGAGCAGTTCTTC. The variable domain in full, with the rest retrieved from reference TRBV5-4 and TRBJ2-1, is ETGVTQSPTHLIKTRGQQVTLRCSSQSGHNTVSWYQQALGQGPQFIFQYYREEENGRGNFPPRFSGLQFPNYSSELNVNALELDDSALYLCASSLVGGGTNEQFFGPGTRLTVL.

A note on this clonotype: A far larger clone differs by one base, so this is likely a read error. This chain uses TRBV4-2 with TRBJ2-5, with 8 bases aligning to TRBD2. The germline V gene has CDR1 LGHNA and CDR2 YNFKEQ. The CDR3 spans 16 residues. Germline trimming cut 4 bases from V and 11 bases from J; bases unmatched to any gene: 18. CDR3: CASSPAGTRGYNEQYF. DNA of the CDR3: TGTGCCAGCAGCCCGGCAGGGACTAGAGGGTACAATGAGCAGTACTTC.

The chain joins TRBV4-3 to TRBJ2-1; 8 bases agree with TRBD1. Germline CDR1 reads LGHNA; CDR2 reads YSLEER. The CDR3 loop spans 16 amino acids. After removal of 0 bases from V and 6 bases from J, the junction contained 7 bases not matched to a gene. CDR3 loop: CASSQDAGGDLNEQFF. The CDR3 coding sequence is TGCGCCAGCAGCCAAGATGCAGGGGGCGACCTCAATGAGCAGTTCTTC.

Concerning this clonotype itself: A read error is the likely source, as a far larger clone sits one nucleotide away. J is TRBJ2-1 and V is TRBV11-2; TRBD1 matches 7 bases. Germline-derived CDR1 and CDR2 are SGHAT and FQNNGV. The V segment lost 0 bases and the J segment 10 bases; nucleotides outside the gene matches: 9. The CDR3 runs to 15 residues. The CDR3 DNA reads TGTGCCAGCAGCTTAGATGGAGAGGGGGCGTACGAGCAGTTCTTC. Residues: CASSLDGEGAYEQFF.

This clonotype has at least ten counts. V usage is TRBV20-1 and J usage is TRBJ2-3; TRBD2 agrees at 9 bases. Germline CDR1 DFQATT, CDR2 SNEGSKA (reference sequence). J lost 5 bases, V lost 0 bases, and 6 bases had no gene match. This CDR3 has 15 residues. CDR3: CSARELAGGGDTQYF. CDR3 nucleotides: TGCAGTGCTAGAGAACTAGCGGGTGGTGGAGATACGCAGTATTTT.

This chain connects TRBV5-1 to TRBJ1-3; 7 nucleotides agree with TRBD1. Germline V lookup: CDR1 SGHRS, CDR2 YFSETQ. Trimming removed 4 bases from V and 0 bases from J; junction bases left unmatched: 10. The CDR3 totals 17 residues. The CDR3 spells CASSPTGPLGSGNTIYF. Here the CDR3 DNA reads TGCGCCAGCAGCCCGACAGGGCCCCTGGGCTCTGGAAACACCATATATTTT.

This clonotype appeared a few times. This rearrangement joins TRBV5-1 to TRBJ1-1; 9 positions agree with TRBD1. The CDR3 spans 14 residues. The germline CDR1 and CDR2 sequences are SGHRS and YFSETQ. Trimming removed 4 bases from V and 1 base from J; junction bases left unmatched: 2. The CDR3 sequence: CASSIQGANTEAFF. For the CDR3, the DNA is TGCGCCAGCAGCATACAGGGGGCGAACACTGAAGCTTTCTTT.

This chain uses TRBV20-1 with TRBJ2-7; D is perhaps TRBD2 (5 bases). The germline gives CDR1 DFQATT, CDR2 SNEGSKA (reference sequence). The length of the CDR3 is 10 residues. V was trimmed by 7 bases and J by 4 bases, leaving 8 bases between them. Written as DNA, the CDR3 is TGCAGTGGGCTAGCTTACGAGCAGTACTTC. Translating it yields CSGLAYEQYF.

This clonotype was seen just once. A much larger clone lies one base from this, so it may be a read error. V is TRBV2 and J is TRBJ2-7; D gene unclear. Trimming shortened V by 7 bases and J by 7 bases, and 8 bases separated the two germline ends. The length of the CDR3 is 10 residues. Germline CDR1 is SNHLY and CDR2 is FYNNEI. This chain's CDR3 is CASKLDEQYF. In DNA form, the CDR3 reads TGTGCCAGCAAGCTCGATGAGCAGTACTTC.

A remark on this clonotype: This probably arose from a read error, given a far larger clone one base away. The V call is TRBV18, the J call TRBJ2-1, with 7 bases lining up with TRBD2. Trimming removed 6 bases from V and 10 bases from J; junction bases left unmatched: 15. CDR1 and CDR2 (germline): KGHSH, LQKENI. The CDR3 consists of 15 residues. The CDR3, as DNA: TGTGCCAGCTCCCTGGGAGCGGGGCCATCCTACGAGCAGTTCTTC. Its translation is CASSLGAGPSYEQFF.

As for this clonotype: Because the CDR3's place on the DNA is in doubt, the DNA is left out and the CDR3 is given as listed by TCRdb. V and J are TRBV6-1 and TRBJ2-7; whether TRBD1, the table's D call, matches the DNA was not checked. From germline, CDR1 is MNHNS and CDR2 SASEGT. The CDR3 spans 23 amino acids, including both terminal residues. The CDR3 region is CASTNQTALYFCASRGGNYEQYF.

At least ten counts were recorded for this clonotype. DNA for the CDR3: TGTGCCAGCAGTTTACGCGGCGGGGCCGGGACTAATGAGCAGTTCTTC. It codes for CASSLRGGAGTNEQFF. This rearrangement joins TRBV12-3 or TRBV12-4 to TRBJ2-1, with D possibly matching TRBD2 (6 bases). This CDR3 is built from 16 residues. The V gene lost 2 bases and the J gene lost 7 bases, with 18 bases spanning the gap.

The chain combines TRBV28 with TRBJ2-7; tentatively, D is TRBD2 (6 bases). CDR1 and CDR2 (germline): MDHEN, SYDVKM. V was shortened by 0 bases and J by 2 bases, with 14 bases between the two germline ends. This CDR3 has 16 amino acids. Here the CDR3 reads CASSLWGGDAAYEQYF. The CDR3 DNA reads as TGTGCCAGCAGTTTATGGGGCGGGGACGCCGCCTACGAGCAGTACTTC.

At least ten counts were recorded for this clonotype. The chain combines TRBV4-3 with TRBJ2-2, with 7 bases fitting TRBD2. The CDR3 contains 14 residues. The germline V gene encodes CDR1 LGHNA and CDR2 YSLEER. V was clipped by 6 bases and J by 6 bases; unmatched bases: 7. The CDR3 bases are TGCGCCAGCAGGGGAGGGAGTGGGTCCGGGGAGCTGTTTTTT. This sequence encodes CASRGGSGSGELFF.

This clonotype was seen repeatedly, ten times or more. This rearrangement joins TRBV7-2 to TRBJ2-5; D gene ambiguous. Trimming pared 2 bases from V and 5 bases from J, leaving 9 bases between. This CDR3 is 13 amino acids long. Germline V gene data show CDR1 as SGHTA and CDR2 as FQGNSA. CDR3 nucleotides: TGTGCCAGCAGCTTAAACCAGCTTGAGACCCAGTACTTC. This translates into CASSLNQLETQYF.

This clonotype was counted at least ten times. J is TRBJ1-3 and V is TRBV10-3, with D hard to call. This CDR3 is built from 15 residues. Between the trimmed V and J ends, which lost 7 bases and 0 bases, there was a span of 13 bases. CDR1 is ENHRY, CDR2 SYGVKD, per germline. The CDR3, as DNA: TGTGCCATCAAACCGACGGCGGTCTCTGGAAACACCATATATTTT. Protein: CAIKPTAVSGNTIYF.

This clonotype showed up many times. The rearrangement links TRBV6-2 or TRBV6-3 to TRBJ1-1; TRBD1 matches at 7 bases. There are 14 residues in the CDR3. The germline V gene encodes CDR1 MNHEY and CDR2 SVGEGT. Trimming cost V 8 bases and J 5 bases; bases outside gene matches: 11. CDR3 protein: CASFVDNRGTEAFF. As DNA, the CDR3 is TGTGCCAGCTTTGTCGATAACAGGGGAACTGAAGCTTTCTTT.

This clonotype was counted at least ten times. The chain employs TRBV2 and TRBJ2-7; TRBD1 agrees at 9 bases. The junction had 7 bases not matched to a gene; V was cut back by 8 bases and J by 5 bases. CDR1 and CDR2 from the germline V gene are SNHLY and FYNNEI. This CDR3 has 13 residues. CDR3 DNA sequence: TGTGCCAGCTATGGACAGGGGATCGACGAGCAGTACTTC. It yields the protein CASYGQGIDEQYF.

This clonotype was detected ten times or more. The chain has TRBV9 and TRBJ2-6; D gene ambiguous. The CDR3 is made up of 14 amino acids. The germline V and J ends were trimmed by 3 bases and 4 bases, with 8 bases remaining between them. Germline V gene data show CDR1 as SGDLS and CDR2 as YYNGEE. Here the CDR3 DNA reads TGTGCCAGCAGCGACGGAAGAGGGGCCAACGTCCTGACTTTC. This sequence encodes CASSDGRGANVLTF.

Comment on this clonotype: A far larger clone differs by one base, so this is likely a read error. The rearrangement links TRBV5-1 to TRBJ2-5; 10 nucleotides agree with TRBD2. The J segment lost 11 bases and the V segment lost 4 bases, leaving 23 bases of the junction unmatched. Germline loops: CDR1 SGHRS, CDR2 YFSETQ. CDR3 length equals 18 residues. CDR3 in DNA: TGCGCCAGCAGCCGCCGGGGGCTAGCGGGGGACTCATACAATGAGCAGTACTTC. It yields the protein CASSRRGLAGDSYNEQYF.